Shown below are 28 T cell receptor beta chains from a single sample sequenced in a study of blood T cell repertoires in COVID-19. The data were produced by immunoSEQ multiplex PCR, yet TCRdb's version contains in-frame clones alone and is incomplete. The table has roughly 300,000 clones, 80% to 90% seen once. The sequencing input was peripheral blood. These receptors all come from a woman in her fifties or sixties who had recovered from COVID-19.

The genes are TRBV9 and TRBJ2-6; D is uncertain. The CDR3 loop spans 13 amino acids. Germline V CDR1 and CDR2: SGDLS, YYNGEE. V was shortened by 4 bases and J by 2 bases, with 4 bases between the two germline ends. Here the CDR3 reads CASSQTGANVLTF. The CDR3 DNA is TGTGCCAGCAGCCAAACTGGGGCCAACGTCCTGACTTTC.

The rearrangement uses TRBV6-2 or TRBV6-3 and TRBJ1-2; D gene ambiguous. CDR1 and CDR2 (germline): MNHEY, SVGEGT. The V and J ends lost 5 bases and 3 bases respectively, with 22 bases between them. The CDR3 totals 17 residues. CDR3 amino acids: CASSTRAESPPDYGYTF. The CDR3 bases are TGTGCCAGCAGTACGAGGGCGGAATCCCCCCCGGACTATGGCTACACCTTC.

J is TRBJ2-1 and V is TRBV5-5, with 8 bases lining up with TRBD1. The CDR3 is made up of 16 amino acids. Looked up from germline, CDR1 is SGHKS and CDR2 is YYEKEE (reference sequence). J was trimmed by 2 bases and V by 4 bases; bases with no gene match: 8. The CDR3 region is CASSLMGQVTYNEQFF. CDR3 nucleotide sequence: TGTGCCAGCAGCCTCATGGGACAGGTGACCTACAATGAGCAGTTCTTC.

This chain joins TRBV3-1 (or the pseudogene TRBV3-2) and TRBJ2-2; no definite D call. V shed 3 bases and J shed 1 base, with 9 bases lying between them. This CDR3 is 15 amino acids long. Germline values: CDR1 LGHDT, CDR2 YNNKEL (reference sequence). CDR3 loop: CASSHFNRNTGELFF. The CDR3 DNA reads TGTGCCAGCAGCCATTTTAACAGGAACACCGGGGAGCTGTTTTTT.

The V call is TRBV27, the J call TRBJ2-7; TRBD2 matches at 9 bases. V shed 5 bases, J shed 9 bases, and the junction held 17 bases outside the gene matches. CDR3 size: 16 residues. Per germline, CDR1 MNHEY and CDR2 SMNVEV (reference sequence). This CDR3 reads CASSRALAGLTRGQYF. As DNA, the CDR3 is TGTGCCAGCAGTCGGGCTCTAGCGGGACTTACTCGCGGGCAGTACTTC.

This chain links TRBV7-2 with TRBJ2-5, with 8 bases that match TRBD2. The CDR3 loop spans 16 amino acids. Germline CDR1 and CDR2: SGHTA and FQGNSA. Trimming took 2 bases from V and 0 from J; bases not matched to a gene: 5. The CDR3 loop is CASSLLSGGYQETQYF. In DNA, the CDR3 is TGTGCCAGCAGCTTACTAAGCGGGGGTTACCAAGAGACCCAGTACTTC.

The CDR3 here is CASSPPSGKSYEQYF. CDR3 coding DNA: TGTGCCAGCTCACCACCTAGCGGGAAGTCCTACGAGCAGTACTTC. This rearrangement joins TRBV18 to TRBJ2-7; 8 bases agree with TRBD2. The germline CDR1 and CDR2 sequences are KGHSH and LQKENI. The CDR3 length is 15 residues. The J segment lost 1 base and the V segment lost 0 bases, leaving 2 bases of the junction unmatched.

V is TRBV2 and J is TRBJ2-1; 8 nucleotides align to TRBD2. The CDR3 is 17 amino acids. With 2 bases clipped from V and 3 bases from J, the junction kept 9 bases outside the gene matches. Germline CDR1 reads SNHLY; CDR2 reads FYNNEI. The CDR3 protein is CASSELVGLALYNEQFF. CDR3 bases: TGTGCCAGCAGTGAATTGGTAGGACTAGCTCTCTACAATGAGCAGTTCTTC.

This rearrangement joins TRBV6-5 to TRBJ1-3; D is uncertain. The germline V gene encodes CDR1 MNHEY and CDR2 SVGAGI. The V gene lost 8 bases and the J gene lost 0 bases, with 11 bases spanning the gap. CDR3 size: 14 residues. The CDR3 region is CASLAAGSGNTIYF. The CDR3 DNA reads as TGTGCCAGCTTGGCCGCGGGCTCTGGAAACACCATATATTTT.

The chain is built from TRBV19 and TRBJ2-6; 12 bases match TRBD1. The CDR3 is 18 residues long. CDR1 LNHDA and CDR2 SQIVND come from the germline V gene (reference sequence). After removal of 5 bases from V and 2 bases from J, the junction contained 7 bases not matched to a gene. As DNA, the CDR3 is TGTGCCAGTAGTGCGTCCGGGACAGGGGGCGCTGGGGCCAACGTCCTGACTTTC. Translated: CASSASGTGGAGANVLTF.

The genes are TRBV6-5 and TRBJ2-7; 13 positions match TRBD2. After removal of 6 bases from V and 7 bases from J, the junction contained 6 bases not matched to a gene. Per the germline V gene, CDR1 is MNHEY and CDR2 is SVGAGI. CDR3 length equals 14 residues. CDR3 sequence reads: CASRVPGLAGEQYF. CDR3 coding DNA: TGTGCCAGCAGAGTGCCGGGACTAGCGGGAGAGCAGTACTTC.

The chain recombines TRBV7-8 with TRBJ2-7, with D perhaps matching TRBD2 (7 bases). CDR1 SGHVS and CDR2 FQNEAQ come from the germline V gene. Trimming took off 5 bases at V and 0 bases at J, with 17 bases between the two ends. The CDR3 covers 16 residues. For the CDR3, the DNA is TGTGCCAGCAGCCCAAGGGGCGGGGGCACCTCCTACGAGCAGTACTTC. Translating gives CASSPRGGGTSYEQYF.

The chain combines TRBV6-5 with TRBJ1-1; a possible D gene is TRBD1 (6 bases). The CDR3 sequence is 13 residues long. Germline V gene data show CDR1 as MNHEY and CDR2 as SVGAGI. Trimming pared 6 bases from V and 2 bases from J, leaving 10 bases between. The CDR3 protein is CASRTGPNTEAFF. DNA of the CDR3: TGTGCCAGCAGAACAGGGCCCAACACTGAAGCTTTCTTT.

The chain carries TRBV4-2 and TRBJ1-3; TRBD1 aligns across 8 bases. V dropped 4 bases and J dropped 0; count of bases not matched to a gene: 5. Germline CDR1 LGHNA, CDR2 YNFKEQ. This CDR3 is built from 16 residues. In nucleotides, the CDR3 is TGTGCCAGCAGCCTCCGGGACAGGTTCTCTGGAAACACCATATATTTT. Protein: CASSLRDRFSGNTIYF.

J is TRBJ1-3 and V is TRBV9; unclear D gene. V lost 6 bases and J lost 4, with 11 bases in between. Germline V gene data show CDR1 as SGDLS and CDR2 as YYNGEE. CDR3 length: 13 residues. CDR3 residues: CASTTGWGNTIYF. Written as DNA, the CDR3 is TGTGCCAGCACCACCGGGTGGGGAAACACCATATATTTT. The complete variable domain, with remaining parts taken from reference TRBV9 and TRBJ1-3, reads DSGVTQTPKHLITATGQRVTLRCSPRSGDLSVYWYQQSLDQGLQFLIQYYNGEERAKGNILERFSAQQFPDLHSELNLSSLELGDSALYFCASTTGWGNTIYFGEGSWLTVV.

Concerning this clone: A much larger clone differs from this one at a single base, so this may be a read error. The genes are TRBV3-1 (or the pseudogene TRBV3-2) and TRBJ1-2; maybe TRBD1 (6 bases). The CDR3 sequence is 13 residues long. V lost 0 bases to trimming and J lost 5 bases, with 7 bases between them. The germline V gene encodes CDR1 LGHDT and CDR2 YNNKEL (reference sequence). For the CDR3, the DNA is TGTGCCAGCAGCCAAGAGGGGGCATATGGCTACACCTTC. Amino acid sequence: CASSQEGAYGYTF.

The sample holds a few counts of this clone. The J gene is TRBJ1-1, the V gene TRBV6-5; a weak D match, TRBD1 (6 bases). Trimming stripped 2 bases from V and 7 bases from J, with 11 bases between. There are 13 residues in the CDR3. Germline V CDR1 and CDR2: MNHEY, SVGAGI. CDR3 sequence reads: CASSYRTEGEAFF. The CDR3 DNA reads as TGTGCCAGCAGTTACCGGACAGAGGGTGAAGCTTTCTTT.

This chain links TRBV19 with TRBJ1-2; possible D gene TRBD1, 6 bases. V lost 3 bases and J lost 2, with 7 bases in between. The CDR3 runs 13 residues. CDR1 is LNHDA, CDR2 SQIVND, per germline (reference sequence). This CDR3 is CASSIQGNYGYTF. The CDR3 DNA sequence: TGTGCCAGTAGTATCCAGGGGAACTATGGCTACACCTTC.

CDR3 DNA: TGTGCCAGCAGCCCTCCGGGACTAGCGGCCTACAATGAGCAGTTCTTC. It yields the protein CASSPPGLAAYNEQFF. V and J are TRBV7-9 and TRBJ2-1, with 11 bases lining up with TRBD2. The junction had 5 bases not matched to a gene; V was cut back by 5 bases and J by 2 bases. The CDR3 consists of 16 residues. Germline V gene data show CDR1 as SEHNR and CDR2 as FQNEAQ (reference sequence).

A few counts support this clone. The V call is TRBV6-2 or TRBV6-3, the J call TRBJ2-7; D possibly uses TRBD1 or TRBD2 (7 bases each). The CDR3 totals 14 residues. Looked up from germline, CDR1 is MNHEY and CDR2 is SVGEGT. The ends were cut back, 6 bases at V and 0 bases at J, with 12 bases in the middle. The CDR3 reads CASSRGGSSYEQYF. As DNA, the CDR3 is TGTGCCAGCAGCAGGGGGGGGAGCTCCTACGAGCAGTACTTC.

The rearrangement joins TRBV30 to TRBJ2-3; TRBD2 agrees at 8 bases. The CDR3 consists of 15 residues. Losses at the gene ends were 2 bases for V and 6 bases for J; bases not matched to a gene: 10. Looked up from germline, CDR1 is GTSNPN and CDR2 is SVGIG (reference sequence). The CDR3 DNA is TGTGCCTGGAGTCGTAGCGGGAACCAACGGGATACGCAGTATTTT. It specifies CAWSRSGNQRDTQYF. Full variable domain (rest looked up from reference TRBV30 and TRBJ2-3): SQTIHQWPATLVQPVGSPLSLECTVEGTSNPNLYWYRQAAGRGLQLLFYSVGIGQISSEVPQNLSASRPQDRQFILSSKKLLLSDSGFYLCAWSRSGNQRDTQYFGPGTRLTVL.

Only a few counts were recorded for this clone. The chain has TRBV7-9 and TRBJ2-2; perhaps TRBD2 as D (5 bases). The CDR3 runs to 12 residues. CDR1 SEHNR and CDR2 FQNEAQ come from the germline V gene (reference sequence). V dropped 5 bases and J dropped 5 bases, with 6 bases sitting between them. The CDR3 DNA reads as TGTGCCAGCAGCAGAGGGACCGGGGAGCTGTTTTTT. Translation gives CASSRGTGELFF.

This clone is a singleton in its sample. This chain joins TRBV4-2 and TRBJ1-2; D uncertain. The CDR3 is made up of 13 amino acids. From germline, CDR1 is LGHNA and CDR2 YNFKEQ. Trimming stripped 0 bases from V and 3 bases from J, with 5 bases between. The CDR3 is CASSQDPYYGYTF. For the CDR3, the DNA is TGTGCCAGCAGCCAAGATCCGTACTATGGCTACACCTTC.

The count of this clone is one. The V and J genes are TRBV5-5 and TRBJ1-1; 9 bases map to TRBD1. This CDR3 is 14 amino acids long. The V gene's germline CDR1 is SGHKS and CDR2 YYEKEE (reference sequence). V shed 4 bases, J shed 10 bases, and the junction held 11 bases outside the gene matches. The CDR3 loop reads CASSPRDRAPIAFF. For the CDR3, the DNA is TGTGCCAGCAGCCCAAGGGACAGGGCGCCCATAGCTTTCTTT.

The J gene is TRBJ2-2, the V gene TRBV28; D is uncertain. Germline CDR1 is MDHEN and CDR2 is SYDVKM. V lost 3 bases and J lost 1, with 9 bases in between. The CDR3 length is 15 residues. The DNA for the CDR3 is TGTGCCAGCAGTTTCCCCCACAGGAACACCGGGGAGCTGTTTTTT. It is translated as CASSFPHRNTGELFF.

This chain connects TRBV27 to TRBJ2-7, with 9 bases fitting TRBD1. Unmatched junction bases numbered 4, after V lost 5 bases and J lost 2 bases. CDR1 and CDR2 (germline): MNHEY, SMNVEV (reference sequence). This CDR3 spans 14 amino acids. CDR3 nucleotide sequence: TGTGCCAGCAGTATCCGACAGGGGGCCTACGAGCAGTACTTC. Residues: CASSIRQGAYEQYF.

The chain recombines TRBV28 with TRBJ1-5; D possibly corresponds to TRBD1 (5 bases). The CDR3 loop spans 14 amino acids. CDR1 is MDHEN and CDR2 is SYDVKM in the germline V gene. The germline V and J ends were trimmed by 10 bases and 6 bases, with 19 bases remaining between them. The CDR3 protein is CAIHARQGVQPQHF. CDR3 DNA: TGTGCCATCCACGCTCGTCAGGGTGTTCAGCCCCAGCATTTT.

This chain uses TRBV29-1 with TRBJ2-2; 7 bases line up with TRBD1. This CDR3 is 14 amino acids long. Germline V gene data show CDR1 as SQVTM and CDR2 as ANQGSEA. V trimming: 5 bases; J trimming: 7 bases; junction bases outside the gene matches: 10. CDR3 sequence reads: CSVTTGTANGELFF. CDR3 sequence (DNA): TGCAGCGTTACCACCGGGACAGCAAACGGGGAGCTGTTTTTT.